The 5 T cell receptor beta chains reported below all come from one sample, sequenced in a study of T cell responses to AZD1222 COVID-19 vaccine. TCRdb's copy holds only in-frame clones and misses some; the assay was immunoSEQ multiplex PCR. Of approximately 130,000 clones listed, 90% are singletons. The sequenced sample was peripheral blood, obtained on day 0 of AZD1222 vaccination. These receptors were obtained from an adult in good health.

The CDR3 protein is CASSLGLYEQYF. DNA for the CDR3: TGTGCCAGCAGCTTAGGCCTCTACGAGCAGTACTTC. The chain links TRBV13 to TRBJ2-7; no reliable D call. Germline V gene lookup returns CDR1 PRHDT and CDR2 FYEKMQ (reference sequence). Between the trimmed V and J ends, which lost 0 bases and 3 bases, there was a span of 3 bases. This CDR3 is built from 12 residues.

Turning to this clone: An end of the junction does not agree with germline; a read error may underlie this. The rearrangement joins TRBV29-1 to TRBJ1-2; TRBD1 aligns across 7 bases. The germline V gene encodes CDR1 SQVTM and CDR2 ANQGSEA. This CDR3 region has 16 residues. The CDR3 DNA reads TGCAGCTTTGAGGAATACAGGGGCCCCCGCAACTATGGCTACACCTTC. This encodes CSFEEYRGPRNYGYTF.

The chain employs TRBV7-2 and TRBJ2-3; D perhaps matches TRBD2 (6 bases). This CDR3 has 15 residues. Looked up from germline, CDR1 is SGHTA and CDR2 is FQGNSA. The V end lost 6 bases, the J end lost 2 bases, and 15 bases lay between the germline ends. This chain's CDR3 is CASRRDSLPTDTQYF. The DNA for the CDR3 is TGTGCCAGCAGACGGGACTCCCTCCCCACAGATACGCAGTATTTT.

V gene TRBV3-1 (or the pseudogene TRBV3-2) combines with J gene TRBJ1-1, with D uncertain. CDR3 length: 12 residues. V gave up 6 bases and J gave up 4 bases, with 9 bases separating them. Germline lookup yields CDR1 LGHDT and CDR2 YNNKEL (reference sequence). The CDR3 loop reads CASRGGSTEAFF. CDR3 DNA sequence: TGTGCCAGCAGGGGAGGGAGCACTGAAGCTTTCTTT.

The V call is TRBV5-1, the J call TRBJ2-3; possible D gene TRBD2, 6 bases. Trimming removed 5 bases at V and 0 bases at J, with 13 bases between. Germline V gene sequence: CDR1 SGHRS, CDR2 YFSETQ. CDR3 length equals 15 residues. CDR3 sequence reads: CASRTSGTSTDTQYF. The CDR3 DNA reads TGCGCCAGCAGGACCTCCGGGACTAGCACAGATACGCAGTATTTT. Supplemented by reference TRBV5-1 and TRBJ2-3, the full variable domain reads KAGVTQTPRYLIKTRGQQVTLSCSPISGHRSVSWYQQTPGQGLQFLFEYFSETQRNKGNFPGRFSGRQFSNSRSEMNVSTLELGDSALYLCASRTSGTSTDTQYFGPGTRLTVL.